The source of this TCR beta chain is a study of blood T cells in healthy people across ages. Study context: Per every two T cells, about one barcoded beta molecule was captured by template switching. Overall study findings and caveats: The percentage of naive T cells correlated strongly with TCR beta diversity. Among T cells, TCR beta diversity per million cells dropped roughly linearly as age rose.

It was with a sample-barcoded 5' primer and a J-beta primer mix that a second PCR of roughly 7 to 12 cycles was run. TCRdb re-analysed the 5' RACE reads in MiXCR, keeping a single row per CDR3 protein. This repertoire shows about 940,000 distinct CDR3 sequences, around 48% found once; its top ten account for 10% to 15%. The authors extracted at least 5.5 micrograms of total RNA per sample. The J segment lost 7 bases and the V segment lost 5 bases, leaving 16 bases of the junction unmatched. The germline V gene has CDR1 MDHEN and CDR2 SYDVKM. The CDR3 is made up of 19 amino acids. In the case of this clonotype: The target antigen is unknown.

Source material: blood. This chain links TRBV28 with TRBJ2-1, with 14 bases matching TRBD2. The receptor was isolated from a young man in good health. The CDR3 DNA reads TGTGCCAGCAGTGCACCCCTTGGGACTAGCGGGGGCCCACTGAATGAGCAGTTCTTC. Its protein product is CASSAPLGTSGGPLNEQFF.